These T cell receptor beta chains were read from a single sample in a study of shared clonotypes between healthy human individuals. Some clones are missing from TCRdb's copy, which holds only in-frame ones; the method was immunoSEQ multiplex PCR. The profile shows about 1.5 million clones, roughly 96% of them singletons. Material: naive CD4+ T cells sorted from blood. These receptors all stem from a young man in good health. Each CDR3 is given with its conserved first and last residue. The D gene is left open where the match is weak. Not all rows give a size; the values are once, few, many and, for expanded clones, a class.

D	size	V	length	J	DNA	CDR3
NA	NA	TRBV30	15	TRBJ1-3	TGTGCCTGGAGCCCCGGGGGCACCGGTGGAAACACCATATATTTT	CAWSPGGTGGNTIYF
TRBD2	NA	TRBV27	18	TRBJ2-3	TGTGCCAGCAGAAGCCTCCTAGCGGCGAGGGTAAGCACAGATACGCAGTATTTT	CASRSLLAARVSTDTQYF
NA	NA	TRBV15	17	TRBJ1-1	TGTGCCACCAGCAGAGATACCGCTTTCAGGGGAGACACTGAAGCTTTCTTT	CATSRDTAFRGDTEAFF
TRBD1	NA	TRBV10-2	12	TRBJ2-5	TGCGCCAGCAGACAGGGGCAAGAGACCCAGTACTTC	CASRQGQETQYF
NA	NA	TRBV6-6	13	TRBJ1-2	TGTGCCAGCAGTGGCCGGGGAGACTATGGCTACACCTTC	CASSGRGDYGYTF
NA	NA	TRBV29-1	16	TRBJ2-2	TGCAGCGGGCAAAGAGCCACGGGAGCGAACACCGGGGAGCTGTTTTTT	CSGQRATGANTGELFF
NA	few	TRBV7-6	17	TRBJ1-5	TGTGCCAGCAGCTTAGGCAGGAGAGGACCTAGCAATCAGCCCCAGCATTTT	CASSLGRRGPSNQPQHF
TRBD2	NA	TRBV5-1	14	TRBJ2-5	TGCGCCAGCAGCCCGGTCGCGGGAGCAGAGACCCAGTACTTC	CASSPVAGAETQYF
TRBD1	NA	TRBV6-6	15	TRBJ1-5	TGTGCCAGCAGTTACCCGGGACAGGGAGATCAGCCCCAGCATTTT	CASSYPGQGDQPQHF
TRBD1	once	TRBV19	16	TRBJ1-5	TGTGCCAGTAGTATACATCATGACAGGGGGCCTCAGCCCCAGCATTTT	CASSIHHDRGPQPQHF
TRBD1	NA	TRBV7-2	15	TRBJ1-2	TGTGCCAGCAGCTTCCGGGACAGGGGGCTTGGTGGCTACACCTTC	CASSFRDRGLGGYTF
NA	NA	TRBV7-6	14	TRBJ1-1	TGTGCCAGCAGCTCCGGGAGGCGGAGCACTGAAGCTTTCTTT	CASSSGRRSTEAFF
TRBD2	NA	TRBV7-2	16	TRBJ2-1	TGTGCCAGCAGTTCCCCCGTAGCGGGAGGGCCACAAGAGCAGTTCTTC	CASSSPVAGGPQEQFF
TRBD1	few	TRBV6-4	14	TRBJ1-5	TGTGCCAGCAATTGCAGGGGGCTGAATCAGCCCCAGCATTTT	CASNCRGLNQPQHF
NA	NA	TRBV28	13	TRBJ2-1	TGTGCCAGCAGTTTAAGGCAGGGCTATGAGCAGTTCTTC	CASSLRQGYEQFF
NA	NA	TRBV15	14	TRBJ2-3	TGTGCCACCAGCAGAGGGCCCAAACCCGATACGCAGTATTTT	CATSRGPKPDTQYF
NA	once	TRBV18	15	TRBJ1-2	TGTGCCAGCTCACCACCGGGACAACTTAACTATGGCTACACCTTC	CASSPPGQLNYGYTF